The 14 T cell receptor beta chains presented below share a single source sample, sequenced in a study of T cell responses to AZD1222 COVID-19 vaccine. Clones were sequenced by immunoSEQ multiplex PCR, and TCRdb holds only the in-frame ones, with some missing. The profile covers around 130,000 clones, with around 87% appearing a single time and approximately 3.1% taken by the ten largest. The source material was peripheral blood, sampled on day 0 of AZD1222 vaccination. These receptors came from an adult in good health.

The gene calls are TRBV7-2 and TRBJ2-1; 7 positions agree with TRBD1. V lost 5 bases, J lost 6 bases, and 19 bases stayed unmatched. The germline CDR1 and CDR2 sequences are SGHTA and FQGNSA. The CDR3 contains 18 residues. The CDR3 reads CASSPRQGPSVPSNEQFF. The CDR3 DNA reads TGTGCCAGCAGCCCCCGACAGGGCCCCTCTGTTCCCTCCAATGAGCAGTTCTTC. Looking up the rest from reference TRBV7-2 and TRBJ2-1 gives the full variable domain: GAGVSQSPSNKVTEKGKDVELRCDPISGHTALYWYRQSLGQGLEFLIYFQGNSAPDKSGLPSDRFSAERTGGSVSTLTIQRTQQEDSAVYLCASSPRQGPSVPSNEQFFGPGTRLTVL.

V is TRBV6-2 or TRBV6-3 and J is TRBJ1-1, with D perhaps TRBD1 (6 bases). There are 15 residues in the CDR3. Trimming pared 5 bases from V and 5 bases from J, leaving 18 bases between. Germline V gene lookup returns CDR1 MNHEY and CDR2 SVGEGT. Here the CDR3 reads CASSPLRTAGTEAFF. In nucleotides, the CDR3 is TGTGCCAGCAGTCCGCTACGGACAGCGGGGACTGAAGCTTTCTTT.

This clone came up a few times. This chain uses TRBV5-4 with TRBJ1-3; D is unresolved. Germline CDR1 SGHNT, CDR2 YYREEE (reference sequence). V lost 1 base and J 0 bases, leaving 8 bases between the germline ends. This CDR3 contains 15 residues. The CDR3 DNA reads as TGTGCCAGCAGCTTGTCCCCAGCCTCTGGAAACACCATATATTTT. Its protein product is CASSLSPASGNTIYF.

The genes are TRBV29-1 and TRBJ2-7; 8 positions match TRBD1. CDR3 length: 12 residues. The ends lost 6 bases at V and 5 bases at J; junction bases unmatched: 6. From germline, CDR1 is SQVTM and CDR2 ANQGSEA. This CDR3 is CSVGGQAHEQYF. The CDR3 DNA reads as TGCAGCGTCGGGGGACAGGCCCACGAGCAGTACTTC.

CDR3 bases: TGTGCCAGCAGCACCGTTTCTAGGTCACCCCTCCACTTT. Amino acid sequence: CASSTVSRSPLHF. The chain employs TRBV7-2 and TRBJ1-6; no firm D call. The length of the CDR3 is 13 residues. CDR1 SGHTA and CDR2 FQGNSA come from the germline V gene. Trimming removed 5 bases at V and 10 bases at J, with 12 bases between.

The CDR3 region is CASSSAGETQYF. CDR3 DNA sequence: TGTGCCAGCAGCTCTGCAGGGGAGACCCAGTACTTC. The chain has TRBV14 and TRBJ2-5, with a weak D call TRBD1 (5 bases). The CDR3 is made up of 12 amino acids. The germline V gene has CDR1 SGHDN and CDR2 FVKESK. V was clipped by 5 bases and J by 5 bases, with 9 bases between them.

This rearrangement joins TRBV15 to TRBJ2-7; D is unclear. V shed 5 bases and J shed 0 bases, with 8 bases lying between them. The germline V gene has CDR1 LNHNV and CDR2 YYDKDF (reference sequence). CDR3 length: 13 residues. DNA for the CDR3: TGTGCCACCAGCGTGACACGCTCCTACGAGCAGTACTTC. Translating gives CATSVTRSYEQYF.

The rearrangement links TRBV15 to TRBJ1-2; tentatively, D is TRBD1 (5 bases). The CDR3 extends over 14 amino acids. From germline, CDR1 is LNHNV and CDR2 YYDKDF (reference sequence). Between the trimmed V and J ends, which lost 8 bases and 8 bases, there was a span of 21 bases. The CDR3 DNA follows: TGTGCCACCTCTTACGGGGGTTTACCGGCGGGCTACACCTTC. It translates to CATSYGGLPAGYTF. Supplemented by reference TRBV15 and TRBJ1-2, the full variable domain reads DAMVIQNPRYQVTQFGKPVTLSCSQTLNHNVMYWYQQKSSQAPKLLFHYYDKDFNNEADTPDNFQSRRPNTSFCFLDIRSPGLGDTAMYLCATSYGGLPAGYTFGSGTRLTVV.

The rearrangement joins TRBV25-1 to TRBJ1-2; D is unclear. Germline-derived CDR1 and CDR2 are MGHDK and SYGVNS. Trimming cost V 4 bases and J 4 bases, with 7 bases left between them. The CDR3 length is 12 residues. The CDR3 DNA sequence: TGTGCCAGCAGTGGACGGTTCTATGGCTACACCTTC. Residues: CASSGRFYGYTF.

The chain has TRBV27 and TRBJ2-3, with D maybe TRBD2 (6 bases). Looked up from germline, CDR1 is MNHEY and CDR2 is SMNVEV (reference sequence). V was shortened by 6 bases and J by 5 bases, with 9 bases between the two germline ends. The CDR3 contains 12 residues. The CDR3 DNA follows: TGTGCCAGCAGGGGGACTGGAGATACGCAGTATTTT. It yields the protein CASRGTGDTQYF.

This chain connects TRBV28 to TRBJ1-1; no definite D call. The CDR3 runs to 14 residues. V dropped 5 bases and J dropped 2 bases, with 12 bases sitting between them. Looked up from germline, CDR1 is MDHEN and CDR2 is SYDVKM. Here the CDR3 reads CASSPTPTNTEAFF. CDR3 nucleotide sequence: TGTGCCAGCAGTCCGACACCCACCAACACTGAAGCTTTCTTT.

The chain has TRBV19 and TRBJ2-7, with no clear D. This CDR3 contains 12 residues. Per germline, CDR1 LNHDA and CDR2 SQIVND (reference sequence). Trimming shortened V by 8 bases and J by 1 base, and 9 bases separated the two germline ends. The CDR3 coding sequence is TGTGCCAGTGTCGATGATTCCTACGAGCAGTACTTC. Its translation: CASVDDSYEQYF.

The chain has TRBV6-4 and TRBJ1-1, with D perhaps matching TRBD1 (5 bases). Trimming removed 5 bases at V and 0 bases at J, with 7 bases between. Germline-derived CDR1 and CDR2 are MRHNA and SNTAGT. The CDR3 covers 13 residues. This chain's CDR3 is CASSRQMNTEAFF. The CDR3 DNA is TGTGCCAGCAGTCGACAGATGAACACTGAAGCTTTCTTT.

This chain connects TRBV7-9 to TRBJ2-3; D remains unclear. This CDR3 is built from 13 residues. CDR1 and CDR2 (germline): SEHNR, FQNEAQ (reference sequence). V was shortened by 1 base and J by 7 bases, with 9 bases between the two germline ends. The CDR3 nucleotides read TGTGCCAGCAGCTTAGGGAGTCAAAATACGCAGTATTTT. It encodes CASSLGSQNTQYF. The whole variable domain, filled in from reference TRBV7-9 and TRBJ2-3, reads DTGVSQNPRHKITKRGQNVTFRCDPISEHNRLYWYRQTLGQGPEFLTYFQNEAQLEKSRLLSDRFSAERPKGSFSTLEIQRTEQGDSAMYLCASSLGSQNTQYFGPGTRLTVL.